The subject of this entry is one T cell receptor beta chain. The specificity of this receptor is unknown. The record has no base qualities; no much larger clone is one base away. Counted from cysteine to phenylalanine, this CDR3 has 17 amino acids. CDR3 DNA is the only sequence kept; it has 51 bases, read in frame from the first base. About 500 ng RNA was reverse transcribed with SuperScript III using primers against the alpha and beta constant regions. Separate alpha and beta chain libraries were generated by chain-specific third strand synthesis with multiplexing indices. The protocol used a single primer pair to amplify all rearrangements within a chain, which avoided primer bias, and attached molecular barcodes to each cDNA molecule. Purified cDNA was ligated with T4 RNA Ligase 1 onto a 5' RACE adapter bearing a random hexamer and the SP2 sequencing primer site. Second strand synthesis was performed with Phusion polymerase and primed from the SP2 site, and slow temperature ramps were applied to favor optimal annealing. Each molecule's 12-nucleotide barcode consisted of two random hexamer sequences, both added before amplification and joined together. A brief initial PCR introduced P5 and P7 adapter elements together with a second index, and an approximately 21-cycle amplification PCR using P5s and P7 primers was subsequently performed. The libraries went through approximately 26 PCR cycles in total, were quantified on a Qubit, were sized on a Bioanalyzer, and were diluted to roughly 4 nM. Sequencing of the normalized libraries was performed on an Illumina MiSeq with 2 x 250 paired-end kits. Reverse transcription reactions underwent purification over MinElute columns, with elution into 10 ul Tris-Cl. A 1:1 ratio of AMPure XP beads was used to clean the adapter ligations after they had run for around 20 hours at 16 degrees C. As for the original processing: Demultiplexed FASTQ files were processed with a modified Decombinator by which V, J, insert and barcode information was output. Sequences sharing a barcode but differing from the dominant sequence were discarded as errors, and barcodes clustered at Levenshtein distance 3 were counted to estimate original cDNA molecules. For downstream analyses, the R packages ineq, vegan, igraph and RCytoscape were used, along with IMGT nomenclature and CDR3 definitions. The authors computed V gene usage over distinct sequences and counted each TCR a single time to avoid skew from clonal expansion. Unique CDR3 amino acid sequences within a donor were connected in similarity networks whenever two sequences differed by a single Levenshtein edit. The authors compiled published HIV-specific CDR3s (roughly 100 alpha, roughly 650 beta) and CMV-specific CDR3s (approximately 14 alpha, fewer than 300 beta) and searched for them in the repertoires. It was shown by random subsampling to size-matched repertoires that the decreased diversity of patients was not caused by their lower sequence numbers. TCRdb took the public reads, trimmed them with fastp at Q25, ran MiXCR for clone calling and kept in-frame beta chains. One record per CDR3 amino acid sequence lists the most common genes and DNA. The V and J calls shown here were made by TCRdb, not taken from the authors' results. This sample is represented by approximately 10,000 distinct CDR3 sequences; roughly 8% of them were singletons. The ten biggest clones cover about 4% of the sample.

Whole blood was used without cell fractionation, so all unsorted peripheral T cells were reflected in the repertoire. As controls, roughly 10 uninfected healthy donors were sampled, and several of those donors gave samples twice, about 3 months apart. For RNA extraction, roughly 2.5 ml of peripheral blood was drawn into Tempus tubes. Residual genomic DNA was removed with the TURBO-DNase kit and globin mRNA was depleted with GLOBINclear. The data stem from a study of HIV-infected patients and healthy controls (dated by TCRdb to between 2013 and 2015). Concerning the study at large: The study tested whether deep TCR repertoire sequencing of HIV patients' small blood samples could capture immune perturbation and reconstitution. Beyond this particular receptor, the publication reports: By Jaccard index and by the count of highly shared sequences, healthy controls shared more CDR3s between individuals than HIV+ patients did. Processing included only sixteen HIV-infected individuals, and this was regarded by the authors as a major limit on how widely the findings apply. HLA typing of donors was not performed in the study. Alpha-beta chain pairing was not determined in the samples. HIV-infected repertoires showed significantly elevated mean Gini indices relative to controls, which possibly reflects oligoclonality. Eight alpha and eight beta V genes showed significantly different mean usage between HIV-infected patients and controls. During therapy, a significant decrease in frequency was seen for HIV-associated CDR3s, whereas no significant change was found for CMV-associated CDR3s, although most of them became more frequent. In size-matched repertoire data, the apparent post-therapy recovery of the Gini index in HIV-infected patients was not replicated. The observed differences in diversity were not explained by the slight differences in age and sex profiles between the study cohorts. MAIT cell alpha-chain CDR3s were present at high frequency in healthy controls but severely depleted in HIV+ repertoires. Rare events from HIV-infected data received too much weight under size-matching, and comparisons were complicated by unequal numbers of distinct sequences between patients and controls. Roughly threefold more distinct CDR3s and higher Shannon diversity were observed in healthy control repertoires than in untreated HIV+ repertoires. Using whole blood restricted sequencing depth and prevented separating the dynamics of distinct T-cell subpopulations.

Sequencing was carried out using blood. The sequence is built from TRBV21-1 and TRBJ1-1; the DNA was not compared with TRBD1, the D call given in the table. TRBV21-1 is given as a pseudogene. The origin of this receptor is an adult in good health. The CDR3 corresponds to CASSSRTGSRWVTEAFF. The DNA sequence is given as TGTGCCAGCAGCTCCCGGACAGGGAGTAGATGGGTCACTGAAGCTTTCTTT.